A single T cell receptor beta chain is shown here with its context. Its antigen is unknown. These data belong to a study of PD-1 blockade in mismatch repair-deficient tumors. Study outcomes and limitations: Tumor-resident clones, often undetectable pretreatment in blood, expanded then contracted after pembrolizumab.

Libraries were prepared by immunoSEQ multiplex PCR; TCRdb keeps only in-frame clonotypes and omits some of them. The sample shows roughly 130,000 clones, almost 90% of them seen only once. With V trimmed by 1 base and J by 4 bases, 6 bases remained unmatched. Germline values: CDR1 LGHNA, CDR2 YSLEER. This CDR3 has 16 residues. All patients were mismatch repair deficient, assessed by either PCR or immunohistochemistry. Three pembrolizumab responders had their TCRs sequenced. Sequencing was performed on peripheral blood, taken 70 to 72 weeks after starting pembrolizumab. This sequence joins TRBV4-3 and TRBJ2-3; 9 nucleotides line up with TRBD2. This receptor was identified in an adult with mismatch repair-deficient cancer. The CDR3: CASSQVVAGVADTQYF. In DNA, the CDR3 is TGCGCCAGCAGCCAAGTGGTAGCGGGAGTTGCAGATACGCAGTATTTT.